This T cell receptor (beta chain) was captured in a study of blood T cell repertoires in COVID-19. Only in-frame clones appear in the TCRdb table, and some are missing; sequencing was by immunoSEQ multiplex PCR. The sample lists approximately 270,000 clones; 84% were seen once. The CDR3 contains 15 residues. CDR1 and CDR2 (germline): LGHNA, YSLEER. The V end was cut by 0 bases, the J end by 3 bases, with 9 bases between. This clone was seen a handful of times. This chain connects TRBV4-3 to TRBJ1-5, with D unclear. Sequencing was performed on peripheral blood. The TCR was taken from a person between 65 and 79 years old with COVID-19, enrolled during active disease. The CDR3 spells CASSQEPGANQPQHF. CDR3 bases: TGCGCCAGCAGCCAAGAACCCGGTGCCAATCAGCCCCAGCATTTT.